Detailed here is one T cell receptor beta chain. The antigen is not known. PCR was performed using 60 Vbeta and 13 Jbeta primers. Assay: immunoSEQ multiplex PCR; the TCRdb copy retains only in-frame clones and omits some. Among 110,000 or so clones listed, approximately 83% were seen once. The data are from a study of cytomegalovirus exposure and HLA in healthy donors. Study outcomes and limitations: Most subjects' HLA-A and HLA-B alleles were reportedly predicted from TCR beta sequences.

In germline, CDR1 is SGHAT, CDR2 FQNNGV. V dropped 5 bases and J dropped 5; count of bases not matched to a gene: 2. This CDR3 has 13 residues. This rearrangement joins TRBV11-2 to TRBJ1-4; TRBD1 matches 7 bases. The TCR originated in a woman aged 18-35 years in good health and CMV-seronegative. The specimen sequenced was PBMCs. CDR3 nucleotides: TGTGCCAGCAGCCGGGACAGAAATGAAAAACTGTTTTTT. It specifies CASSRDRNEKLFF.